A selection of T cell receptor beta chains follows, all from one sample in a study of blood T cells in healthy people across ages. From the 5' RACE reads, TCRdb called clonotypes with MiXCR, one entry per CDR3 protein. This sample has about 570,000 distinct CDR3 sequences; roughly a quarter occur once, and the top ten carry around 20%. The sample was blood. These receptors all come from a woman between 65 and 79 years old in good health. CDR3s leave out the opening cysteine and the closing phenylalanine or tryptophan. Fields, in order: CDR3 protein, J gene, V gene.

CDR3aa: ASSPVQGTEQF
j_gene: TRBJ2-1
v_gene: TRBV5-1

CDR3aa: ASSAVRSSSEAF
j_gene: TRBJ1-1
v_gene: TRBV9

CDR3aa: SVESGGDTQY
j_gene: TRBJ2-3
v_gene: TRBV29-1

CDR3aa: ASSLVPARQNTGELF
j_gene: TRBJ2-2
v_gene: TRBV7-2

CDR3aa: ASSVSALPNQPQH
j_gene: TRBJ1-5
v_gene: TRBV9

CDR3aa: ANSLLGLAETQY
j_gene: TRBJ2-5
v_gene: TRBV7-9

CDR3aa: ASSTGTGRGYT
j_gene: TRBJ1-2
v_gene: TRBV12-3/TRBV12-4

CDR3aa: ASPWPGALDGYT
j_gene: TRBJ1-2
v_gene: TRBV19

CDR3aa: ASSRTGVGDTQY
j_gene: TRBJ2-3
v_gene: TRBV11-3

CDR3aa: ASSYGQGSNYGYT
j_gene: TRBJ1-2
v_gene: TRBV6-5

CDR3aa: ASSFKNSPLH
j_gene: TRBJ1-6
v_gene: TRBV27

CDR3aa: ASRWTGEGTQY
j_gene: TRBJ2-5
v_gene: TRBV27

CDR3aa: ASSPQSEQF
j_gene: -
v_gene: TRBV7-9

CDR3aa: ASSQDSKGSYEQY
j_gene: TRBJ2-7
v_gene: TRBV4-3

CDR3aa: ASSSTDRRANYGYT
j_gene: TRBJ1-2
v_gene: TRBV7-2

CDR3aa: ASTTYREISGDTIY
j_gene: TRBJ1-3
v_gene: TRBV7-9

CDR3aa: ATGTANTEAF
j_gene: TRBJ1-1
v_gene: TRBV12-3/TRBV12-4

CDR3aa: ASSPVLGTYNEQF
j_gene: TRBJ2-1
v_gene: TRBV6-2/TRBV6-3

CDR3aa: ASEVETYNEQF
j_gene: TRBJ2-1
v_gene: TRBV7-8

CDR3aa: ASSPRGGESAEAF
j_gene: TRBJ1-1
v_gene: TRBV12-3/TRBV12-4

CDR3aa: SARDLAGYGYT
j_gene: TRBJ1-2
v_gene: TRBV20-1

CDR3aa: ASTRTGKEQF
j_gene: TRBJ2-1
v_gene: TRBV19

CDR3aa: ASSLVYPGQGVGGNTEAF
j_gene: TRBJ1-1
v_gene: TRBV7-8

CDR3aa: ASSPRESRQF
j_gene: -
v_gene: TRBV12-3/TRBV12-4

CDR3aa: ASSQAQGYNEQF
j_gene: TRBJ2-1
v_gene: TRBV4-3